This TCR beta chain was identified during a study of T cell changes during pregnancy in multiple sclerosis (dated by TCRdb to the late 2010s). Regarding the research as a whole: The study examined how the T cell repertoire changed over the course of pregnancy in women with multiple sclerosis.

Concerning this clone: Its target antigen remains unknown. The sample holds no much larger clone one base away, and base qualities are not on file.

Trimming leaves V shorter by 0 bases and J shorter by 5 bases, with the junction holding 5 bases beyond the gene matches. Including cysteine and phenylalanine, the CDR3 has 17 amino acids. The sequence is cut down to CDR3 DNA, 51 bases in frame from base 1. From a lookup of the germline V gene, CDR1 and CDR2 are SGHTA and FQGTGA. Libraries were made using the immunoSEQ multiplex PCR assay. TCRdb holds this immuneACCESS table with in-frame rearrangements only. Some clones are missing; in checked studies, unresolved V genes explain under half, and the rest has no known cause. The table for this sample lists 50,000 or so clones; over 80% of them were counted only once. In total, the top ten clones hold under 0.7% of the sample.

The source of this sequence is a female donor with multiple sclerosis, enrolled in a pregnancy study. The rearranged chain carries TRBV7-3 and TRBJ2-1; 12 middle bases align to TRBD2. Specimen: CD4+ T cells from peripheral blood mononuclear cells, collected after pregnancy. The nucleotides are TGTGCCAGCAGCTTAACTGGAACTAGCGGGAGGAACAATGAGCAGTTCTTC. Protein translation: CASSLTGTSGRNNEQFF. Supplemented by the reference TRBV7-3 and TRBJ2-1 proteins around the CDR3, the complete variable domain is GAGVSQTPSNKVTEKGKYVELRCDPISGHTALYWYRQSLGQGPEFLIYFQGTGAADDSGLPNDRFFAVRPEGSVSTLKIQRTERGDSAVYLCASSLTGTSGRNNEQFFGPGTRLTVL.